This T cell receptor (beta chain) was sequenced in a study of blood T cell repertoires in COVID-19. Method: immunoSEQ multiplex PCR; TCRdb's copy keeps in-frame clones and lacks some. The data contain around 250,000 clones, 85% to 95% of them singletons. This CDR3 is built from 16 residues. The germline CDR1 and CDR2 sequences are MDHEN and SYDVKM. V trimming: 3 bases; J trimming: 9 bases; junction bases outside the gene matches: 10. This rearrangement joins TRBV28 to TRBJ2-1, with 11 bases lining up with TRBD2. Sample: PBMCs or T cells enriched from blood (not recorded which). This clonotype was sampled from a man between 35 and 55 years old who had been exposed to COVID-19. The CDR3 region has the DNA TGTGCCAGCAGTTTCTCTACTAGCGGGAGATTGGGTGAGCAGTTCTTC. Its translation: CASSFSTSGRLGEQFF.